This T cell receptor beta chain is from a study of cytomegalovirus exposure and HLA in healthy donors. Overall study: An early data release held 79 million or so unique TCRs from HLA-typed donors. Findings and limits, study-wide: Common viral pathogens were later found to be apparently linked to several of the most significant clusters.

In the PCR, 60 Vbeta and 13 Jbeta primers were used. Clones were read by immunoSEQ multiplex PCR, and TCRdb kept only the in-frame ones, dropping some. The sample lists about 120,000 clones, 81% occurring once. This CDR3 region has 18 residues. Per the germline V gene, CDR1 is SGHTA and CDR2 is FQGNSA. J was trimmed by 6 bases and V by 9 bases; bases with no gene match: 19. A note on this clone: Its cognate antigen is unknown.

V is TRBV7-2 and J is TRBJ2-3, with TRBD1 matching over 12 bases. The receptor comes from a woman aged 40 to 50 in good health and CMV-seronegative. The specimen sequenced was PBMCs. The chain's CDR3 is CASSRMSPGQGAFDTQYF. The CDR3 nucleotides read TGTGCCAGTTCGCGGATGTCCCCGGGACAGGGGGCTTTCGATACGCAGTATTTT.